This T cell receptor beta chain was retrieved from a study of human versus mouse CDR3 diversity and MHC coevolution. The J segment lost 9 bases and the V segment lost 6 bases, leaving 13 bases of the junction unmatched. Germline CDR1 and CDR2: MRHNA and SNTAGT. CDR3 size: 16 residues. Sequenced by immunoSEQ multiplex PCR; TCRdb stores in-frame clones only, minus some. The sample lists tens of thousands of clones, roughly 93% occurring once. This TCR derives from a person aged 25 to 69 in good health. This chain joins TRBV6-4 and TRBJ2-1, with 11 bases that match TRBD2. Sequencing was performed on naive CD4+ T cells from blood. Stated subset: CD45RO-negative CD62L-positive naive CD4 T cells. The CDR3 nucleotides are TGTGCCAGCAGGAAGAGCGTACTAGCGGGAGTGGGTGAGCAGTTCTTC. This sequence encodes CASRKSVLAGVGEQFF.